The clone carrying this T cell receptor beta chain was seen just once. The sequencing template was cDNA reverse transcribed from extracted RNA. Libraries were prepared by immunoSEQ multiplex PCR; TCRdb keeps only in-frame clonotypes and omits some of them. The sample has 180,000 or so clones, less than 75% seen once; the top ten hold 16%. The J segment lost 6 bases and the V segment lost 4 bases, leaving 1 base of the junction unmatched. Germline assignment: CDR1 MRHNA and CDR2 SNTAGT. The CDR3 has 12 residues. These data belong to a study of CD8+ T cells in alopecia areata. Study in general: Patients in the study were on tofacitinib for 6 to 18 months, then off it for 6 months.

The treatment was: oral pan-JAK inhibitor, 5-10 mg twice daily. PBMCs yielded sorted CD4+ and CD8+ T cells. This specimen consisted of CD4+ T cells sorted from blood, obtained at approximately week 55, from a patient treated with tofacitinib. The clonotype originates from a human donor with alopecia areata. The rearrangement uses TRBV6-4 and TRBJ2-3, with 7 bases aligning to TRBD2. The CDR3 DNA reads as TGTGCCAGCAGTGGGGGAGGGGATACGCAGTATTTT. Translation: CASSGGGDTQYF.